This T cell receptor beta chain was documented in a study of cytomegalovirus exposure and HLA in healthy donors. Study-level information: Unique TCRs numbering some 80 million, obtained from HLA-typed donors, made up an early data release. Study-wide results and limits: An Asian-associated ancestry cluster reportedly showed fewer N-insertions than the roughly 670-donor mean in a later analysis. Immune exposure information available was restricted to CMV serostatus.

The PCR had 60 Vbeta and 13 Jbeta primers. Sequencing used immunoSEQ multiplex PCR; TCRdb keeps in-frame clones, though not all of them. Altogether around 200,000 clones are present, about 89% being singletons, with the ten largest covering 0.95% to 1.1%. With respect to this clone: Its specificity is unknown.

The junction had 4 bases not matched to a gene; V was cut back by 3 bases and J by 2 bases. This CDR3 contains 14 residues. The germline gives CDR1 KGHSH, CDR2 LQKENI. This TCR derives from a young woman in good health and CMV-seronegative. Input material: PBMCs. The chain carries TRBV18 and TRBJ2-7, with 7 bases lining up with TRBD1. The CDR3 DNA is TGTGCCAGCTCACCTCCAGGGGGTGCCTACGAGCAGTACTTC. Encoded protein: CASSPPGGAYEQYF.